This entry describes one TCR beta chain. What it binds is unknown. These data originate in a study of T-cell memory formation after mild COVID-19. Study details: TCR clusters were mostly confined to one donor each.

Regarding the study as a whole: While clones contracting from day 15 to 85 were balanced between CD4 and CD8, later expanders leaned CD4+. A subset of responding clones appeared in pre-infection memory, suggesting cross-reactive memory joined.

The CDR3 consists of 14 residues. Trimming took off 4 bases at V and 3 bases at J, with 13 bases between the two ends. Germline-derived CDR1 and CDR2 are MNHEY and SVGEGT. TCRdb fed the 5' RACE reads into MiXCR, producing one record per CDR3 protein. The table records around 250,000 distinct CDR3 sequences, 15% to 20% of them present only once. The TCR comes from a man aged 18-30 years who had mild COVID-19 (a few samples of this study predate the infection). Cell type and time point are not known. The sequenced sample consisted of PBMCs or a T cell subset sorted from them (not recorded which). V and J are TRBV6-2 or TRBV6-3 and TRBJ2-7, with D perhaps matching TRBD1 or TRBD2 (5 bases each). The CDR3 loop is CASSFSGGVYEQYV. DNA for the CDR3: TGTGCCAGCAGTTTTAGTGGGGGAGTCTACGAGCAGTACGTC.